This T cell receptor beta chain was captured by sequencing in a study of glioma-infiltrating T cells after dendritic cell vaccination. For the study at large: Dendritic cell vaccination trial patients had either newly diagnosed or recurrent glioblastoma. Between about 2002 and 2013, patients got autologous tumor lysate-pulsed dendritic cell vaccines.

Whole-study results and caveats: Survival was not directly related to TCR clonality in these patients. Few patients contributed both blood and tumor specimens.

Note on this clone: Its antigen is currently unknown.

The sample's time point: after dendritic cell vaccination, including at tumor progression/relapse. CDR1 and CDR2 from the germline V gene are MNHNS and SASEGT. V lost 5 bases and J lost 4; bases outside the gene matches: 3. The CDR3 runs 13 residues. TCRdb's copy holds only in-frame clones and misses some; the assay was immunoSEQ multiplex PCR. In the table there are roughly 85,000 clones, around 85% of which are singletons. Specimen: blood, collected after dendritic cell vaccination. This clonotype was sampled from a human donor with glioblastoma. The rearrangement uses TRBV6-1 and TRBJ2-7; 9 bases map to TRBD1. CDR3 sequence reads: CASSWTGAYEQYF. CDR3 in DNA: TGTGCCAGCAGTTGGACAGGGGCATACGAGCAGTACTTC.